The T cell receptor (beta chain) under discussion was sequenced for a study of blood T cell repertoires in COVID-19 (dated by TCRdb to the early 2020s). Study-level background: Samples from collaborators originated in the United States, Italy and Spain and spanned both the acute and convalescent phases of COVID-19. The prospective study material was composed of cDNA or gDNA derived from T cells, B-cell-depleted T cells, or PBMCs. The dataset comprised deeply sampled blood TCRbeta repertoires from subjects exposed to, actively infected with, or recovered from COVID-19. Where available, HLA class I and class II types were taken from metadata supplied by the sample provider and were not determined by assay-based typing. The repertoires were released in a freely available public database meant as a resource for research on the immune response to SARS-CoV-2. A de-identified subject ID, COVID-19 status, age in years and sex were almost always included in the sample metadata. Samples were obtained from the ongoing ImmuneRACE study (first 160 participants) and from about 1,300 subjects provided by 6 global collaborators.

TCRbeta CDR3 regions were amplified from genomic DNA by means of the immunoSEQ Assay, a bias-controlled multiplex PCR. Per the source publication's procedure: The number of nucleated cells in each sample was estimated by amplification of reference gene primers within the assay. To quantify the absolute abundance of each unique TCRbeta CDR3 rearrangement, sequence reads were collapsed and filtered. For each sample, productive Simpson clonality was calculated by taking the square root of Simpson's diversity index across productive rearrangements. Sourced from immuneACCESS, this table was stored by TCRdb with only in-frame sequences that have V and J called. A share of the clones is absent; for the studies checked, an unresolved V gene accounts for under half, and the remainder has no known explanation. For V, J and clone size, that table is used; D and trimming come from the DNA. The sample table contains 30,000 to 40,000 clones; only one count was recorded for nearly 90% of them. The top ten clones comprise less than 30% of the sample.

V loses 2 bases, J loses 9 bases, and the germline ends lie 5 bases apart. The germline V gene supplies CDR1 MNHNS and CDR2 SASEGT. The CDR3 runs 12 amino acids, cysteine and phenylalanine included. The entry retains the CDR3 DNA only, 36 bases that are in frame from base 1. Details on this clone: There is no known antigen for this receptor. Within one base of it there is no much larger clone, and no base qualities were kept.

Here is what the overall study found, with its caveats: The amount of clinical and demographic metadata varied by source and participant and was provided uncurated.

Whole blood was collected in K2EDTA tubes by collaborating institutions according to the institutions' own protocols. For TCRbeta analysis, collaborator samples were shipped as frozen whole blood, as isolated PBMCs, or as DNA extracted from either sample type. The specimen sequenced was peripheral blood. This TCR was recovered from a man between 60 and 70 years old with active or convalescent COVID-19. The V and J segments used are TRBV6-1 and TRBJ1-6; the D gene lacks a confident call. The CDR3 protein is CASSELSSPLHF. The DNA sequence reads TGTGCCAGCAGTGAATTATCTTCACCCCTCCACTTT.